The 21 T cell receptor beta chains below come from one sample, sequenced in a study of blood T cells in healthy people across ages. A second PCR, run for about 7 to 11 cycles, used a sample-barcoded 5' primer plus a J-beta primer mix. One entry per CDR3 protein, called by TCRdb with MiXCR from the 5' RACE reads. The table has about 640,000 distinct CDR3 sequences, about 30% seen once. The sequencing sample was made of blood. The receptor source for this set is an elderly woman in good health.

Remarks on this clonotype: A much larger clone lies one base from this, so it may be a read error. The chain is built from TRBV12-3 or TRBV12-4 and TRBJ1-6; D not certain. Trimming shortened V by 6 bases and J by 8 bases, and 8 bases separated the two germline ends. This CDR3 is 12 amino acids long. In DNA form, the CDR3 reads TGTGCCAGCAGACTCTGGGATTCACCCCTCCACTTT. Protein: CASRLWDSPLHF.

This clonotype was seen more than once but under ten times. The V and J genes are TRBV4-2 and TRBJ1-3, with no clear D. V was pared by 2 bases and J by 4 bases, with 9 bases between. CDR3 size: 14 residues. Germline V gene sequence: CDR1 LGHNA, CDR2 YNFKEQ. The CDR3 loop reads CASSQQDGGNTIYF. Written as DNA, the CDR3 is TGTGCCAGCAGCCAACAAGACGGAGGAAACACCATATATTTT.

This clonotype was seen a handful of times. V gene TRBV19 combines with J gene TRBJ2-2, with D tentatively TRBD1 (6 bases). The V gene's germline CDR1 is LNHDA and CDR2 SQIVND (reference sequence). Trimming removed 5 bases from V and 7 bases from J, with 14 bases in between. This CDR3 has 14 residues. CDR3 nucleotide sequence: TGTGCCAGTAGTCCCACAGGGCCGCACGGGGAGCTGTTTTTT. Translating gives CASSPTGPHGELFF. Full variable domain (rest looked up from reference TRBV19 and TRBJ2-2): DGGITQSPKYLFRKEGQNVTLSCEQNLNHDAMYWYRQDPGQGLRLIYYSQIVNDFQKGDIAEGYSVSREKKESFPLTVTSAQKNPTAFYLCASSPTGPHGELFFGEGSRLTVL.

A few counts support this clonotype. The chain couples TRBV5-1 to TRBJ2-1; the match to TRBD1 covers 7 bases. The germline CDR1 and CDR2 sequences are SGHRS and YFSETQ. The CDR3 is made up of 13 amino acids. With 4 bases clipped from V and 10 bases from J, the junction kept 8 bases outside the gene matches. DNA for the CDR3: TGCGCCAGCAGCATTGACAGGGCGCGCGAGCAGTTCTTC. It yields the protein CASSIDRAREQFF.

This clonotype has more than one count but fewer than ten. The rearrangement links TRBV28 to TRBJ1-1; TRBD1 matches 11 bases. Germline CDR1 reads MDHEN; CDR2 reads SYDVKM. CDR3 length: 14 residues. Losses at the gene ends were 10 bases for V and 5 bases for J; bases not matched to a gene: 9. This CDR3 is CATWTGGLRTEAFF. CDR3 coding DNA: TGTGCCACCTGGACAGGGGGCTTACGGACTGAAGCTTTCTTT.

V and J are TRBV20-1 and TRBJ1-4, with D maybe TRBD1 (5 bases). In germline, CDR1 is DFQATT, CDR2 SNEGSKA (reference sequence). Between the trimmed V and J ends, which lost 0 bases and 6 bases, there was a span of 17 bases. The CDR3 loop spans 16 amino acids. For the CDR3, the DNA is TGCAGTGCTAGAGATGGGGGACCCATGGGTCATGAAAAACTGTTTTTT. Encoded protein: CSARDGGPMGHEKLFF.

The sample holds one count of this clonotype. This could be a read error, since a much larger clone is one nucleotide away. This chain links TRBV25-1 with TRBJ2-6; D assignment may be TRBD1 or TRBD2 (5 bases each). The CDR3 runs to 14 residues. Germline CDR1 reads MGHDK; CDR2 reads SYGVNS. The CDR3 sequence is CASGRGRGANVLIF. The CDR3 DNA sequence: TGTGCCAGTGGGAGAGGGCGAGGGGCCAACGTCCTGATTTTC.

As regards this clonotype: A clone one base away is much larger, so this may be a read error. V is TRBV11-2 and J is TRBJ2-7, with 8 bases identical to TRBD1. This CDR3 comprises 15 residues. V was pared by 4 bases and J by 3 bases, with 8 bases of the junction left unmatched. The germline gives CDR1 SGHAT, CDR2 FQNNGV. CDR3 nucleotides: TGTGCCAGCAGCTCGGACAGGGTTTTAGGCTACGAGCAGTACTTC. This gives the protein CASSSDRVLGYEQYF.

This clonotype was counted ten times or more. The gene calls are TRBV29-1 and TRBJ2-7; 10 bases line up with TRBD1. CDR3 length: 13 residues. Germline trimming cut 7 bases from V and 5 bases from J; bases unmatched to any gene: 8. The germline gives CDR1 SQVTM, CDR2 ANQGSEA. For the CDR3, the DNA is TGCAGCGCTTGGGACAGGGGTGGCCACGAGCAGTACTTC. Encoded protein: CSAWDRGGHEQYF.

In its sample, this clonotype was seen many times. With a much larger clone just one base away, this may be a read error. J is TRBJ2-1 and V is TRBV5-6; D not certain. The germline V gene encodes CDR1 SGHDT and CDR2 YYEEEE. Trimming cost V 3 bases and J 4 bases, with 11 bases left between them. The CDR3 totals 14 residues. The CDR3 protein is CASSWVGKYNEQFF. DNA for the CDR3: TGTGCCAGCAGCTGGGTTGGCAAATACAATGAGCAGTTCTTC.

Many counts were recorded for this clonotype. The chain carries TRBV5-4 and TRBJ2-4; possible D gene TRBD2, 6 bases. The V and J ends lost 7 bases and 3 bases respectively, with 17 bases between them. This CDR3 is 15 amino acids long. CDR1 and CDR2 (germline): SGHNT, YYREEE (reference sequence). The CDR3, as DNA: TGTGCCAGCCGGCGGGATATCTCGGGCAAAAACATTCAGTACTTC. Translated, it gives CASRRDISGKNIQYF.

This clonotype showed up just a few times. The CDR3 is CASSLETGAGNEQFF. CDR3 DNA: TGCGCCAGCAGCCTGGAGACAGGGGCTGGGAATGAGCAGTTCTTC. The rearrangement uses TRBV4-3 and TRBJ2-1; TRBD1 agrees at 8 bases. The CDR3 has 15 amino acids. Per the germline V gene, CDR1 is LGHNA and CDR2 is YSLEER. Trimming cost V 4 bases and J 7 bases; bases outside gene matches: 9.

A remark on this clonotype: This may stem from a read error, because a much larger clone lies one nucleotide away. The CDR3 spells CASSNRQGATGGYTF. CDR3 bases: TGTGCCAGCAGCAACCGACAGGGGGCAACCGGTGGCTACACCTTC. The chain uses TRBV6-5 and TRBJ1-2; 10 bases match TRBD1. The V segment lost 6 bases and the J segment 7 bases; nucleotides outside the gene matches: 11. The germline V gene has CDR1 MNHEY and CDR2 SVGAGI. The CDR3 is 15 residues long.

About this clonotype: No conserved phenylalanine or tryptophan is present at the end of the CDR3, so a read error is the likely explanation. J is TRBJ1-6 and V is TRBV18, with 9 nucleotides matching TRBD1. The CDR3 has 17 amino acids. CDR1 is KGHSH, CDR2 LQKENI, per germline. J was trimmed by 8 bases and V by 2 bases; bases with no gene match: 10. The CDR3 region is CASSPSGTGLSYSPLHL. DNA of the CDR3: TGTGCCAGCTCACCATCCGGGACAGGGTTATCGTATTCACCCCTCCACCTT.

The chain employs TRBV7-8 and TRBJ1-5, with D possibly matching TRBD1 (6 bases). The germline V gene encodes CDR1 SGHVS and CDR2 FQNEAQ. This CDR3 has 13 residues. Trimming removed 5 bases from V and 11 bases from J, with 16 bases in between. CDR3 residues: CASSVVTGAAQHF. In DNA, the CDR3 is TGTGCCAGCAGCGTGGTTACGGGGGCGGCCCAGCATTTT.

This clonotype was recorded at least ten times. This chain connects TRBV20-1 to TRBJ2-5; the D gene is possibly TRBD1 (6 bases). CDR3 length: 15 amino acids. Trimming took off 3 bases at V and 5 bases at J, with 19 bases between the two ends. Germline-derived CDR1 and CDR2 are DFQATT and SNEGSKA (reference sequence). This CDR3 reads CSASQLQGRRETQYF. CDR3 sequence (DNA): TGCAGTGCTAGTCAATTACAGGGCCGGAGGGAGACCCAGTACTTC.

Details on this clonotype: Since a much larger clone is just one base distant, this may be a read error. The CDR3 sequence is CTSTNKTGTDTQYF. The DNA for the CDR3 is TGCACCAGCACCAACAAGACCGGCACAGATACGCAGTATTTT. The chain couples TRBV5-1 to TRBJ2-3; D gene unclear. Germline loops: CDR1 SGHRS, CDR2 YFSETQ. This CDR3 region has 14 residues.

This clonotype was observed at least ten times. The J gene is TRBJ1-2, the V gene TRBV6-5, with 7 bases fitting TRBD1. Germline trimming cut 8 bases from V and 2 bases from J; bases unmatched to any gene: 8. Per germline, CDR1 MNHEY and CDR2 SVGAGI. CDR3 size: 14 residues. The CDR3 region is CASSTGTSNYGYTF. The CDR3 region has the DNA TGTGCCAGCTCGACAGGGACTTCCAACTATGGCTACACCTTC.

This clonotype occurred many times. The chain has TRBV7-9 and TRBJ1-2; 7 bases fit TRBD1. Trimming cost V 5 bases and J 2 bases; bases outside gene matches: 8. There are 15 residues in the CDR3. The V gene's germline CDR1 is SEHNR and CDR2 FQNEAQ (reference sequence). The CDR3 protein is CASSQIPTGNYGYTF. The CDR3 nucleotides read TGTGCCAGCAGCCAGATTCCGACAGGGAACTATGGCTACACCTTC.

The table lists this clonotype with many counts. V is TRBV5-1 and J is TRBJ2-3; the match to TRBD2 covers 11 bases. Germline V gene lookup returns CDR1 SGHRS and CDR2 YFSETQ. Trimming removed 3 bases from V and 0 bases from J; junction bases left unmatched: 9. This CDR3 is 18 amino acids long. CDR3 coding DNA: TGCGCCAGCAGCTCGATCACTAGCGGGGGCGACAGCACAGATACGCAGTATTTT. As protein: CASSSITSGGDSTDTQYF.

This clonotype was counted many times. The rearrangement links TRBV20-1 to TRBJ2-3, with 7 bases that match TRBD2. Germline V CDR1 and CDR2: DFQATT, SNEGSKA (reference sequence). The length of the CDR3 is 15 residues. With V trimmed by 4 bases and J by 2 bases, 9 bases remained unmatched. The CDR3 reads CSAMGGSTNTDTQYF. Written as DNA, the CDR3 is TGCAGTGCTATGGGGGGGTCGACAAACACAGATACGCAGTATTTT.